This TCR beta chain appears in the sequencing data of a study of T cells in Graves' hyperthyroidism and ophthalmopathy. Regions amplified from RNA transcripts were the TCR beta CDR3 regions. The TCR CDR3 was amplified in a first-round RT-PCR using the HTBI primer set. TCRdb re-derived calls from the multiplex PCR reads in MiXCR, one entry per CDR3 protein. Of tens of thousands of distinct CDR3 sequences listed, around 50% are singletons. This clonotype showed up many times. V lost 4 bases and J 1 base, leaving 7 bases between the germline ends. CDR3 length: 12 amino acids. Germline V gene sequence: CDR1 SQVTM, CDR2 ANQGSEA.

Sample: blood. The chain recombines TRBV29-1 with TRBJ2-5; a weak D match, TRBD2 (6 bases). The TCR was taken from a woman in her thirties or forties with Graves' ophthalmopathy. CDR3 loop: CSVVRGQETQYF. CDR3 nucleotide sequence: TGCAGCGTTGTGCGGGGCCAAGAGACCCAGTACTTC. Together with reference TRBV29-1 and TRBJ2-5, the CDR3 gives the full variable domain: SAVISQKPSRDICQRGTSLTIQCQVDSQVTMMFWYRQQPGQSLTLIATANQGSEATYESGFVIDKFPISRPNLTFSTLTVSNMSPEDSSIYLCSVVRGQETQYFGPGTRLLVL.